The next 26 T cell receptor beta chains were all read from a single sample in a study of T-cell reconstitution after alpha-beta-depleted transplantation in children. Using unique molecular identifiers, the investigators prepared the TCRbeta library. MiXCR was run by TCRdb on the PCR reads, yielding one entry per CDR3 protein. Of hundreds of thousands of distinct CDR3 sequences listed, around 14% are singletons. The input for sequencing was PBMCs, taken before TCRalphabeta/CD19-depleted stem cell transplant. The receptors derive from a girl aged 2-10 years with congenital amegakaryocytic thrombocytopenia, due to receive a stem cell transplant.

This clonotype was seen at least ten times. The rearrangement joins TRBV20-1 to TRBJ2-1, with 11 nucleotides matching TRBD2. This CDR3 is 17 amino acids long. V trimming: 1 base; J trimming: 1 base; junction bases outside the gene matches: 6. CDR1 DFQATT and CDR2 SNEGSKA come from the germline V gene (reference sequence). CDR3 sequence: CSARVSGRAVSYNEQFF. DNA for the CDR3: TGCAGTGCTAGAGTTAGCGGGAGGGCCGTTTCCTACAATGAGCAGTTCTTC.

The DNA of the CDR3 is TGCGCCAGCAGCTTGGTTGGGACACCCACTGAAGCTTTCTTT. Translation gives CASSLVGTPTEAFF. J is TRBJ1-1 and V is TRBV5-1; D possibly corresponds to TRBD1 (6 bases). CDR3 length equals 14 residues. V was pared by 0 bases and J by 4 bases, with 10 bases between. The germline V gene has CDR1 SGHRS and CDR2 YFSETQ.

This clonotype has ten or more counts. J is TRBJ2-1 and V is TRBV5-1; D might be TRBD2 (6 bases). Deletions cut 0 bases from V and 8 bases from J, with 21 bases between. This CDR3 is built from 17 residues. CDR1 and CDR2 (germline): SGHRS, YFSETQ. Written as DNA, the CDR3 is TGCGCCAGCAGCTTGGTAGTACAGAAGGACTGGGGGGATGAGCAGTTCTTC. It translates to CASSLVVQKDWGDEQFF.

This clonotype was seen only a few times. V gene TRBV12-3 or TRBV12-4 combines with J gene TRBJ2-3, with D maybe TRBD1 (5 bases). The V and J ends lost 6 bases and 14 bases respectively, with 21 bases between them. The CDR3 is made up of 13 amino acids. CDR3 in DNA: TGTGCCAGCAGCCTTCCAATGGGCGGAAGGGGGTATTTT. This codes for CASSLPMGGRGYF.

This clonotype has a count of ten or more. Compared with germline, one end of the junction differs, possibly owing to a read error. This sequence joins TRBV5-1 and TRBJ2-3; D remains unclear. CDR1 is SGHRS, CDR2 YFSETQ, per germline. The CDR3 is 11 amino acids. DNA for the CDR3: TGTGCCAGCAGCTTGGACGATACGCAGTATTTT. Encoded protein: CASSLDDTQYF.

There are many counts of this clonotype. The gene calls are TRBV7-8 and TRBJ2-4, with D perhaps TRBD1 (6 bases). CDR3 size: 15 residues. Trimming shortened V by 5 bases and J by 3 bases, and 14 bases separated the two germline ends. The V gene's germline CDR1 is SGHVS and CDR2 FQNEAQ. The CDR3 is CASSDRQLVKNIQYF. Written as DNA, the CDR3 is TGTGCCAGCAGCGACAGGCAACTGGTCAAAAACATTCAGTACTTC.

This clonotype was observed a few times. As DNA, the CDR3 is TGCAGTGCTCCCCCGGCGGGTAATCAGCCCCAGCATTTT. Translating it yields CSAPPAGNQPQHF. The chain uses TRBV20-1 and TRBJ1-5; D is uncertain. From germline, CDR1 is DFQATT and CDR2 SNEGSKA (reference sequence). The V gene lost 5 bases and the J gene lost 4 bases, with 12 bases spanning the gap. The CDR3 extends over 13 amino acids.

Ten or more counts support this clonotype. J is TRBJ2-7 and V is TRBV6-5; D remains ambiguous. Between the trimmed V and J ends, which lost 0 bases and 2 bases, there was a span of 11 bases. CDR3 length: 15 residues. Per germline, CDR1 MNHEY and CDR2 SVGAGI. The CDR3 reads CASSYSGDTTYEQYF. The CDR3 bases are TGTGCCAGCAGTTACTCCGGAGACACCACCTACGAGCAGTACTTC.

Comments on this clonotype: Just one base apart from a much larger clone, this may be a read error. The CDR3 bases are TGCAGCGCTGGATTCTCGCAGTTCTTC. This translates into CSAGFSQFF. The chain carries TRBV29-1 and TRBJ2-1; D call uncertain. V lost 7 bases to trimming and J lost 12 bases, with 10 bases between them. The germline gives CDR1 SQVTM, CDR2 ANQGSEA. The CDR3 sequence is 9 residues long.

This CDR3 reads CASSFTHSTGELFF. The CDR3 DNA reads TGTGCCAGCAGCTTTACCCACTCGACCGGGGAGCTGTTTTTT. The chain recombines TRBV7-9 with TRBJ2-2; D unresolved. CDR1 and CDR2 from the germline V gene are SEHNR and FQNEAQ (reference sequence). The CDR3 is 14 residues long. Trimming removed 3 bases from V and 5 bases from J, with 10 bases in between.

This clonotype has at least ten counts. The rearrangement uses TRBV20-1 and TRBJ2-7, with D possibly TRBD2 on 6 matching bases. Trimming shortened V by 6 bases and J by 0 bases, and 18 bases separated the two germline ends. CDR1 DFQATT and CDR2 SNEGSKA come from the germline V gene (reference sequence). The length of the CDR3 is 15 residues. This CDR3 reads CSAPSEGPSSYEQYF. CDR3 bases: TGCAGTGCCCCGTCGGAGGGGCCGAGCTCCTACGAGCAGTACTTC.

This clonotype has at least ten counts. The V and J genes are TRBV12-3 or TRBV12-4 and TRBJ2-3; tentative D call: TRBD1 (6 bases). Trimming took off 8 bases at V and 0 bases at J, with 15 bases between the two ends. This CDR3 has 15 residues. CDR3 DNA: TGTGCCAGCGATGGGTTACAGGGTAGCACAGATACGCAGTATTTT. This gives the protein CASDGLQGSTDTQYF.

The chain is built from TRBV30 and TRBJ1-1, with D perhaps matching TRBD1 (5 bases). The CDR3 runs 13 residues. CDR1 GTSNPN and CDR2 SVGIG come from the germline V gene (reference sequence). Trimming took 2 bases from V and 5 from J, leaving 12 bases between them. CDR3 nucleotides: TGTGCCTGGAGTTACGGCAGGGCGACTGAAGCTTTCTTT. This encodes CAWSYGRATEAFF.

This clonotype showed up just a few times. The rearrangement joins TRBV7-9 to TRBJ2-1; the D is unclear. V gave up 5 bases and J gave up 7 bases, with 15 bases separating them. CDR3 length equals 14 residues. The germline CDR1 and CDR2 sequences are SEHNR and FQNEAQ (reference sequence). The chain's CDR3 is CASSLLGQWNEQFF. The CDR3 DNA follows: TGTGCCAGCAGCCTACTTGGGCAATGGAATGAGCAGTTCTTC.

Points on this clonotype: This may be a read error, as it is one base from a much larger clone. V gene TRBV18 combines with J gene TRBJ2-5; TRBD2 matches 10 bases. The CDR3 extends over 16 amino acids. CDR1 is KGHSH, CDR2 LQKENI, per germline. This chain's CDR3 is CASSPKTSGYQETQCF. CDR3 DNA sequence: TGTGCCAGCTCACCAAAGACTAGCGGGTACCAAGAGACCCAGTGCTTC.

This sequence joins TRBV20-1 and TRBJ2-5; TRBD2 might be the D (5 bases). This CDR3 comprises 13 residues. V was shortened by 3 bases and J by 5 bases, with 13 bases between the two germline ends. Germline V lookup: CDR1 DFQATT, CDR2 SNEGSKA (reference sequence). DNA for the CDR3: TGCAGTGCTAGCGGCTCGGGAACTGAGACCCAGTACTTC. Its protein is CSASGSGTETQYF.

This clonotype was seen a handful of times. The rearrangement links TRBV15 to TRBJ2-2; D gene uncertain. V lost 3 bases to trimming and J lost 9 bases, with 17 bases between them. CDR1 is LNHNV, CDR2 YYDKDF, per germline (reference sequence). There are 15 residues in the CDR3. The CDR3 bases are TGTGCCACCAGCAGGCGCGGCCAGATTCCCCGGGAGCTGTTTTTT. It encodes CATSRRGQIPRELFF.

This clonotype was seen many times. The chain employs TRBV7-2 and TRBJ1-6; D is unclear. The CDR3 runs 17 residues. V dropped 10 bases and J dropped 1 base, with 20 bases sitting between them. Germline CDR1 reads SGHTA; CDR2 reads FQGNSA. This CDR3 reads CATCRGSGESYNSPLHF. The CDR3 coding sequence is TGTGCCACCTGCCGAGGGTCTGGTGAATCCTATAATTCACCCCTCCACTTT.

This clonotype was counted ten times or more. The rearrangement uses TRBV20-1 and TRBJ2-3; D might be TRBD2 (6 bases). V was trimmed by 4 bases and J by 14 bases, leaving 31 bases between them. CDR1 and CDR2 from the germline V gene are DFQATT and SNEGSKA (reference sequence). The CDR3 length is 16 residues. The CDR3 spells CSANGGVNGIRQGPYF. The CDR3 nucleotides read TGCAGTGCTAATGGAGGGGTAAACGGGATACGTCAGGGTCCGTATTTT.

This clonotype was seen many times. The J gene is TRBJ1-5, the V gene TRBV12-3 or TRBV12-4; 9 bases align to TRBD1. The CDR3 is 14 residues long. V shed 5 bases, J shed 8 bases, and the junction held 7 bases outside the gene matches. The CDR3: CASSPGQGLKPQHF. CDR3 DNA: TGTGCCAGCAGTCCGGGACAGGGCCTGAAGCCCCAGCATTTT.

This clonotype was recorded a few times. The chain has TRBV7-9 and TRBJ2-5; 12 bases align to TRBD2. There are 17 residues in the CDR3. The germline gives CDR1 SEHNR, CDR2 FQNEAQ (reference sequence). V was clipped by 1 base and J by 5 bases; unmatched bases: 8. In DNA form, the CDR3 reads TGTGCCAGCAGCTTAGTCTCTAGCGGGAGGGCCGTTGAGACCCAGTACTTC. It translates to CASSLVSSGRAVETQYF.

V is TRBV6-2 or TRBV6-3 and J is TRBJ2-3, with D possibly TRBD2 on 5 matching bases. The CDR3 totals 14 residues. Germline V gene lookup returns CDR1 MNHEY and CDR2 SVGEGT. The ends were cut back, 8 bases at V and 1 base at J, with 13 bases in the middle. The CDR3 here is CASGEPYRTDTQYF. The DNA for the CDR3 is TGTGCCAGCGGGGAGCCCTATCGCACAGATACGCAGTATTTT.

This clonotype appeared many times. The chain links TRBV4-1 to TRBJ2-3, with 10 bases matching TRBD2. This CDR3 is 20 amino acids long. V shed 4 bases, J shed 2 bases, and the junction held 18 bases outside the gene matches. Germline assignment: CDR1 MGHRA and CDR2 YSYEKL. In nucleotides, the CDR3 is TGCGCCAGCAGCCTCCTTGTAGGACTAGCGGTCAGTCGTCACACAGATACGCAGTATTTT. Its protein product is CASSLLVGLAVSRHTDTQYF.

This clonotype appeared many times. This rearrangement joins TRBV20-1 to TRBJ2-7; TRBD2 agrees at 11 bases. With 6 bases clipped from V and 6 bases from J, the junction kept 22 bases outside the gene matches. Germline-derived CDR1 and CDR2 are DFQATT and SNEGSKA (reference sequence). The CDR3 has 18 residues. This CDR3 reads CSALTSGRPLLASGEQYF. DNA of the CDR3: TGCAGTGCGCTCACTAGCGGGAGACCTCTTTTAGCCTCGGGCGAGCAGTACTTC.

In its sample, this clonotype was seen a few times. The J gene is TRBJ2-7, the V gene TRBV11-2; 8 nucleotides align to TRBD1. Germline lookup yields CDR1 SGHAT and CDR2 FQNNGV. With 5 bases clipped from V and 5 bases from J, the junction kept 17 bases outside the gene matches. The CDR3 has 17 amino acids. CDR3 residues: CASSPADRGFLKDEQYF. Written as DNA, the CDR3 is TGTGCCAGCAGCCCGGCAGACAGGGGCTTTCTTAAGGACGAGCAGTACTTC.

This clonotype was recorded many times. This rearrangement joins TRBV7-9 to TRBJ2-1; a weak D match, TRBD1 (6 bases). The CDR3 has 17 amino acids. CDR1 and CDR2 (germline): SEHNR, FQNEAQ (reference sequence). V shed 3 bases and J shed 8 bases, with 23 bases lying between them. The CDR3 protein is CASSFRRAGATSDEQFF. The CDR3 nucleotides are TGTGCCAGCAGCTTCCGTAGGGCAGGGGCAACGTCGGATGAGCAGTTCTTC.